The clone carrying this T cell receptor (beta chain) came up many times. Antigen unknown. This sample was included in a study of metastatic and nonmetastatic thyroid tumors. Overall study: Samples came from malignant and benign thyroid patients, and repertoires were compared across blood and tumor or nodule tissue.

Trimming removed 1 base at V and 0 bases at J, with 8 bases between. There are 15 residues in the CDR3. Germline V gene lookup returns CDR1 LNHDA and CDR2 SQIVND (reference sequence). Original processing methods: For papillary thyroid cancer, a distant-metastasis classifier was constructed from CDR3 differences observed across clinicopathological groups. TCRdb reanalyzed the PCR reads via MiXCR. The V and J calls were not made by the authors but by TCRdb's processing. There are tens of thousands of clones in the sample; approximately 31% occur only once, and about 31% lies in the top ten. Not a single patient had been given any form of treatment at any point before undergoing thyroid surgery. Findings and limits, study-wide: Versus benign nodules, malignant thyroid tumors reportedly had significantly higher TCR beta diversity, in blood and tumor.

This chain links TRBV19 with TRBJ2-3; the D is unclear. The sequencing input was blood. The sequence came from a female donor with papillary thyroid cancer or a benign thyroid nodule (not recorded which). Some clones in this sample may be carry-over from other donors' samples. CDR3: CASSIVPGSTDTQYF. CDR3 DNA: TGTGCCAGTAGTATAGTTCCGGGCAGCACAGATACGCAGTATTTT.